These T cell receptor beta chains were read from a single sample in a study of OX40 agonist ivuxolimab in advanced cancers. Produced via immunoSEQ multiplex PCR; TCRdb's table is partial and in-frame only. This table holds tens of thousands of clones, approximately 84% found once. Material: CD4+ or CD8+ T cells sorted from blood, obtained in a trial of the OX40 agonist ivuxolimab. Every receptor here comes from an adult with an advanced solid tumor such as melanoma, head and neck, liver or kidney cancer. Each CDR3 is given with its conserved first and last residue. The D gene is left open where the match is weak. The size field is filled for only some rows; it gives once, few, many or a size class.

clone_size d_call cdr3_length j_call v_call cdr3_nt cdr3_aa
. . 15 TRBJ1-2 TRBV6-1 TGTGCCAGCAGTGAAAGCCGGACCTTACCCTCTGGCTACACCTTC CASSESRTLPSGYTF
. TRBD2 16 TRBJ2-3 TRBV7-2 TGTGCCAGCAGCTCCCTAGCGGGAGAGAGCACAGATACGCAGTATTTT CASSSLAGESTDTQYF
. . 15 TRBJ2-5 TRBV28 TGTGCCAGCAGTTTAGGGGACTCGGGCTTGGAGACCCAGTACTTC CASSLGDSGLETQYF
. . 16 TRBJ1-1 TRBV5-1 TGCGCCAGCAGCTTGGACAGGGCATTTAGGGACACTGAAGCTTTCTTT CASSLDRAFRDTEAFF
. TRBD2 16 TRBJ2-1 TRBV7-6 TGTGCCAGCAGCTTAGCCGCTAGCGGGCTAGGGAATGAGCAGTTCTTC CASSLAASGLGNEQFF
. . 14 TRBJ2-7 TRBV5-4 TGTGCCAGCAGCTTGGGACAGAACGGGTACGAGCAGTACTTC CASSLGQNGYEQYF
. TRBD1 16 TRBJ2-4 TRBV11-2 TGTGCCAGCAGCTACGGACAGGGGATAGCCAAAAACATTCAGTACTTC CASSYGQGIAKNIQYF
. TRBD1 15 TRBJ2-3 TRBV4-3 TGCGCCAGCAGCCAAGGACAGGGAACCACAGATACGCAGTATTTT CASSQGQGTTDTQYF
. . 18 TRBJ1-5 TRBV28 TGTGCCAGCAGTTTATCACCTGGTCTGGGGGCAATGGATCAGCCCCAGCATTTT CASSLSPGLGAMDQPQHF
. . 16 TRBJ1-1 TRBV28 TGTGCCAGCAGTGGGGGCGGCGGGGAGATGAACACTGAAGCTTTCTTT CASSGGGGEMNTEAFF
. . 13 TRBJ2-7 TRBV7-6 TGTGCCAGCAGCTCGAGATATTCCTACGAGCAGTACTTC CASSSRYSYEQYF
. . 14 TRBJ2-7 TRBV5-1 TGCGCCAGCAGCTTGAGTCTGGGAACCTACGAGCAGTACTTC CASSLSLGTYEQYF
. TRBD2 14 TRBJ2-7 TRBV7-9 TGTGCCAGCAGCTTCCCGGCTAGCGGCGTCGAGCAGTACTTC CASSFPASGVEQYF
. TRBD1 14 TRBJ2-3 TRBV19 TGTGCCAGTAGTAATAACAGGGGGCAAGATACGCAGTATTTT CASSNNRGQDTQYF
. . 14 TRBJ1-4 TRBV9 TGTGCCAGCAGCGTAGAACAGGCTGAGGCAAAACTGTTTTTT CASSVEQAEAKLFF
. . 14 TRBJ1-6 TRBV6-1 TGTGCCAGCAGCCCCGACCGGGGAAATTCACCCCTCCACTTT CASSPDRGNSPLHF
. TRBD1 16 TRBJ1-4 TRBV28 TGTGCCAGCGTCCGACAGGGGGCGGGGTTGGTTGAAAAACTGTTTTTT CASVRQGAGLVEKLFF
. . 16 TRBJ1-2 TRBV10-1 TGCGCCAGCAGTGAGTCTTTGACCTTAGGGATCTATGGCTACACCTTC CASSESLTLGIYGYTF
. . 14 TRBJ2-3 TRBV2 TGTGCCAGCAGCACGGGACCGAGCACAGATACGCAGTATTTT CASSTGPSTDTQYF
. . 18 TRBJ1-1 TRBV11-2 TGTGCCAGCAGCTTAATCCTGGTCAACCGGGGTAGGAACACTGAAGCTTTCTTT CASSLILVNRGRNTEAFF
. TRBD1 15 TRBJ2-7 TRBV5-1 TGCGCCAGCGGCTACGGGACAGGGGGAGCCTACGAGCAGTACTTC CASGYGTGGAYEQYF
. TRBD2 15 TRBJ2-7 TRBV6-1 TGTGCCAGCAGCACCGGACTAGGTATCTCCTACGAGCAGTACTTC CASSTGLGISYEQYF
few TRBD2 15 TRBJ2-1 TRBV5-4 TGTGCCAGCAGCTCAAAGGGAGGGATTTACAATGAGCAGTTCTTC CASSSKGGIYNEQFF
. . 13 TRBJ1-2 TRBV25-1 TGTGCCAGCAGTGAATCTGGCAGGAACGGCTACACCTTC CASSESGRNGYTF
. TRBD2 14 TRBJ2-4 TRBV19 TGTGCCAGTAGTGGGACTAGCGGGAGAAACATTCAGTACTTC CASSGTSGRNIQYF
once TRBD1 16 TRBJ2-1 TRBV19 TGTGCCAGTAGTACCCCCAAGGGGGCAACCTACAATGAGCAGTTCTTC CASSTPKGATYNEQFF
few . 14 TRBJ2-7 TRBV21-1 TGTGCCAGCAGCAAAGCGGGACAGCCCGGGGAGCAGTACTTC CASSKAGQPGEQYF
. TRBD2 16 TRBJ2-3 TRBV28 TGTGCCAGCAGTCCCCTAAGAGTAGCGGGAGGAGGTACGCAGTATTTT CASSPLRVAGGGTQYF
. . 17 TRBJ2-2 TRBV10-1 TGCGCCAGCAGTCGGTATCAGGGGAGATCGAACACCGGGGAGCTGTTTTTT CASSRYQGRSNTGELFF
. . 14 TRBJ1-1 TRBV6-5 TGTGCCAGCAGTGAAAGGGGACGGTACACTGAAGCTTTCTTT CASSERGRYTEAFF
. TRBD2 15 TRBJ2-7 TRBV7-3 TGTGCCAGCAGCTTGGGTAGCGGGAACTCCTACGAGCAGTACTTC CASSLGSGNSYEQYF
. . 13 TRBJ1-1 TRBV19 TGTGCCAGCTTAGGACAATCGAACACTGAAGCTTTCTTT CASLGQSNTEAFF
. . 14 TRBJ1-1 TRBV6-6 TGTGCCAGCAGTCCCAAAGAGGGGGGGACTGAAGCTTTCTTT CASSPKEGGTEAFF
few . 14 TRBJ2-7 TRBV5-1 TGCGCCAGCAGCACCGGACCCTTCGAACGCGAGCAGTACTTC CASSTGPFEREQYF
. . 16 TRBJ2-3 TRBV10-3 TGTGCCATCAGTGAGAACGTCGGGGCTAGCACAGATACGCAGTATTTT CAISENVGASTDTQYF
. . 15 TRBJ2-3 TRBV12-5 TGTGCTAGTGCCGATCGACCCGGAGGGATAGATACGCAGTATTTT CASADRPGGIDTQYF
. . 15 TRBJ1-1 TRBV6-5 TGTGCCAGCAGCCCAATCCCGACAGGGAACACTGAAGCTTTCTTT CASSPIPTGNTEAFF
. . 13 TRBJ2-3 TRBV7-2 TGTGCCAGCAGCGCGCTGGGGGGAGATACGCAGTATTTT CASSALGGDTQYF
. TRBD2 19 TRBJ2-5 TRBV14 TGTGCCAGCAGCCAAGATGTCAGACTAGCGGGAGGATCGGTAGAGACCCAGTACTTC CASSQDVRLAGGSVETQYF
. . 15 TRBJ2-7 TRBV7-9 TGTGCCAGCAGCTTAGATAGTCAAGGGACGGGGGAGCAGTACTTC CASSLDSQGTGEQYF
. TRBD1 18 TRBJ2-4 TRBV11-2 TGTGCCAGCAGCCCCGCAAGACAGGGTCCTTTAGCCAAAAACATTCAGTACTTC CASSPARQGPLAKNIQYF
. . 15 TRBJ1-2 TRBV4-3 TGCGCCAGCAGCCAAGAGGAGGGCTTCGACTATGGCTACACCTTC CASSQEEGFDYGYTF
medium-sized TRBD2 16 TRBJ2-5 TRBV11-3 TGTGCCAGCAGCTTAAGGGCTAGCGGGAGTACAGAGACCCAGTACTTC CASSLRASGSTETQYF
. . 17 TRBJ2-7 TRBV5-5 TGTGCCAGCAGCCAGGCAAGCGCCCGACAGACGAGTTACGAGCAGTACTTC CASSQASARQTSYEQYF
. . 14 TRBJ1-4 TRBV28 TGTGCCAGCAGTCTAGGACTAGGGGAGGAAAAACTGTTTTTT CASSLGLGEEKLFF
. TRBD2 20 TRBJ2-4 TRBV19 TGTGCCAGTAAAGACGCGGGGCTAGCGGGAGTTGGAAGGGCCAAAAACATTCAGTACTTC CASKDAGLAGVGRAKNIQYF
once . 16 TRBJ1-1 TRBV14 TGTGCCAGCAGCCCCGTGGGAGGCCCTATGAACACTGAAGCTTTCTTT CASSPVGGPMNTEAFF
. TRBD1 14 TRBJ1-1 TRBV2 TGTGCCAGCAGGCCGGACAGGGAAAATGCTGAAGCTTTCTTT CASRPDRENAEAFF
. TRBD1 13 TRBJ1-2 TRBV7-9 TGTGCCAGCAGCTCCGGGACAGCTTATGGCTACACCTTC CASSSGTAYGYTF
. . 16 TRBJ1-6 TRBV5-6 TGTGCCAGCAGCCCGGGGTACGAGGGTGGCGATTCACCCCTCCACTTT CASSPGYEGGDSPLHF
. . 14 TRBJ2-5 TRBV5-5 TGTGCCAGCAGCTTGACAGGGTCGAGAGAGACCCAGTACTTC CASSLTGSRETQYF
. TRBD1 17 TRBJ1-4 TRBV7-2 TGTGCCAGCAGCTTAAATGGTCAGGGGGCGCTTGGGGAAAAACTGTTTTTT CASSLNGQGALGEKLFF
. . 13 TRBJ2-5 TRBV9 TGTGCCAGCAGCCAGGGGAACCAAGAGACCCAGTACTTC CASSQGNQETQYF
. . 14 TRBJ2-5 TRBV6-6 TGTGCCAGCAGTTACTTTGGACCCGGCGAGACCCAGTACTTC CASSYFGPGETQYF